The count of the clone carrying this TCR beta chain is one. What it recognizes is unknown. The record originates from a study of cytomegalovirus exposure and HLA in healthy donors. On the study more broadly: An early release of data contained about 85 million unique TCRs, which came from HLA-typed donors. Study-level points and caveats: Associated with cytomegalovirus, according to the listing, were 150 to 200 TCR beta chains. V- and J-gene trimming of TCR beta was linked (in a later analysis) to a missense DCLRE1C variant. High specificity and sensitivity for cytomegalovirus status were reported for the classifier.

This CDR3 has 16 amino acids. With 6 bases clipped from V and 4 bases from J, the junction kept 7 bases outside the gene matches. In germline, CDR1 is MDHEN, CDR2 SYDVKM. This PCR relied on a set of 60 Vbeta primers and 13 Jbeta primers. Repertoires were generated with immunoSEQ multiplex PCR, while TCRdb's copy carries only in-frame clones and drops some. This table holds roughly 150,000 clones, around 80% found once. The gene calls are TRBV28 and TRBJ2-5; 14 bases fit TRBD2. This receptor was identified in a man younger than 40 in good health and CMV-seropositive. The sequenced sample was PBMCs. The CDR3 DNA is TGTGCCAGCAGGAGACTAGCGGGGGGGCTTCGAGAGACCCAGTACTTC. Residues: CASRRLAGGLRETQYF.